One sample yielded the 10 T cell receptor beta chains listed below, sequenced in a study of a mutant IDH1 vaccine in newly diagnosed glioma. The time point is: week 35, safety follow-up. One vaccine dose held 300 ug of mutant IDH1 20-mer peptide and came with topical imiquimod. Libraries were prepared by immunoSEQ multiplex PCR; TCRdb keeps only in-frame clonotypes and omits some of them. The sample comprises under 40,000 clones, 78% of which are singletons, and around 10% rests with the top ten. Their antigens are not known. The starting material was PBMCs, obtained from a glioma patient whose treatment included an IDH1 peptide vaccine. Every receptor here comes from a woman aged 40 to 50 with glioma.

About this clone: The missing conserved phenylalanine or tryptophan at the end of this CDR3 makes a read error likely. The limits of the CDR3 on the DNA are not certain, so only TCRdb's listed CDR3 is given. This chain's CDR3 is CASGDFGTVVGI. The chain employs TRBV7-9 and TRBJ2-7; the table gives TRBD1 as D, unverified against the DNA. The V gene's germline CDR1 is SEHNR and CDR2 FQNEAQ (reference sequence). Inclusive of both ends, the CDR3 amounts to 12 amino acids.

This clone has only one observation. This chain links TRBV5-6 with TRBJ2-7, with D possibly being TRBD1 (5 bases). CDR1 is SGHDT and CDR2 is YYEEEE in the germline V gene. V was clipped by 5 bases and J by 2 bases, with 8 bases between them. CDR3 length: 12 amino acids. The CDR3 coding sequence is TGTGCCAGCAGACGACAGACCTACGAGCAGTACTTC. Translated, it gives CASRRQTYEQYF.

The rearrangement uses TRBV7-2 and TRBJ1-2; D gene unclear. Trimming pared 5 bases from V and 3 bases from J, leaving 7 bases between. Germline values: CDR1 SGHTA, CDR2 FQGNSA. CDR3 length: 12 amino acids. The CDR3 sequence is CASSAKHYGYTF. In DNA, the CDR3 is TGTGCCAGCAGCGCTAAGCACTATGGCTACACCTTC.

The chain links TRBV21-1 to TRBJ1-1. TRBV21-1 is a listed pseudogene. This CDR3 comprises 16 residues. The CDR3 is CASSTRRVGDNTEAFF. The CDR3 coding sequence is TGTGCCAGCAGCACGCGCAGGGTGGGGGATAACACTGAAGCTTTCTTT.

This chain joins TRBV2 and TRBJ2-3, with 8 bases matching TRBD1. The CDR3 runs 16 residues. The trim removed 1 base at V and 0 bases at J, leaving 3 bases unmatched. Germline CDR1 is SNHLY and CDR2 is FYNNEI. The CDR3: CASSEGQGASTDTQYF. The CDR3 bases are TGTGCCAGCAGTGAAGGGCAGGGGGCTAGCACAGATACGCAGTATTTT.

The rearrangement links TRBV11-2 to TRBJ2-7, with 9 bases identical to TRBD2. The CDR3 totals 18 residues. The junction had 16 bases not matched to a gene; V was cut back by 5 bases and J by 2 bases. Germline-derived CDR1 and CDR2 are SGHAT and FQNNGV. The CDR3 sequence: CASSPTRRKRGVTYEQYF. Written as DNA, the CDR3 is TGTGCCAGCAGCCCTACCCGGAGGAAGCGGGGGGTCACCTACGAGCAGTACTTC.

The chain combines TRBV2 with TRBJ1-4; D perhaps matches TRBD1 (6 bases). Germline-derived CDR1 and CDR2 are SNHLY and FYNNEI. V lost 8 bases to trimming and J lost 12 bases, with 13 bases between them. This CDR3 comprises 11 residues. CDR3 sequence reads: CASYSAGELFF. The CDR3 region has the DNA TGTGCCAGCTACTCGGCAGGGGAACTGTTTTTT.

V usage is TRBV15 and J usage is TRBJ2-5, with 15 positions matching TRBD2. CDR1 is LNHNV, CDR2 YYDKDF, per germline (reference sequence). The V gene end was trimmed by 0 bases and the J gene end by 4 bases; junction bases not matched to a gene: 6. The CDR3 loop spans 18 amino acids. CDR3 bases: TGTGCCACCAGCAGAGACGCCGGGACTAGCGGGGGGTCAGAGACCCAGTACTTC. It codes for CATSRDAGTSGGSETQYF.

The J gene is TRBJ1-6, the V gene TRBV19; 8 nucleotides align to TRBD1. The germline gives CDR1 LNHDA, CDR2 SQIVND (reference sequence). Trimming took 8 bases from V and 6 from J; bases not matched to a gene: 9. The CDR3 extends over 15 amino acids. The chain's CDR3 is CASCSRTGSNSPLHF. The CDR3 DNA reads as TGTGCCAGTTGCTCCAGGACAGGGTCTAATTCACCCCTCCACTTT.

Only a few counts were recorded for this clone. J is TRBJ1-3 and V is TRBV2, with TRBD1 matching 7 bases. This CDR3 spans 15 amino acids. The trim removed 6 bases at V and 0 bases at J, leaving 5 bases unmatched. Germline loops: CDR1 SNHLY, CDR2 FYNNEI. The chain's CDR3 is CASRWDRDSGNTIYF. The CDR3 nucleotides are TGTGCCAGCAGGTGGGACAGAGACTCTGGAAACACCATATATTTT.